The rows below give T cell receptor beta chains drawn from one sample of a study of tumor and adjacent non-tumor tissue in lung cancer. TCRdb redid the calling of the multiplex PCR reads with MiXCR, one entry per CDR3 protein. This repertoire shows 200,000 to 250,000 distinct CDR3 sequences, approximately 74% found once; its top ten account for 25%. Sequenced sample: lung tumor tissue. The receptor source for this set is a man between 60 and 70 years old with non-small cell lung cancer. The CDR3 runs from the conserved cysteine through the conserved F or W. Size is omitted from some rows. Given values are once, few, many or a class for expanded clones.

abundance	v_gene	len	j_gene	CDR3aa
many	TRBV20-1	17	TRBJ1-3	CSARDPRTTGSGNTIYF
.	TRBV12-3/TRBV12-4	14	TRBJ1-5	CASSILGFNKPQHF
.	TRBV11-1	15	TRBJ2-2	CASSQLAGGTGGLFF
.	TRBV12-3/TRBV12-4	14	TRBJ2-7	CASSPYGTFYEQYF
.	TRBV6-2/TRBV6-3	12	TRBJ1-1	CASNYPSEEAFF
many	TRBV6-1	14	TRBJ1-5	CASSEAGGNQPQHF
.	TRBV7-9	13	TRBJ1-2	CASSSGEGGGYTF
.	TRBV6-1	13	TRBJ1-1	CTSRWDGNTEDFF
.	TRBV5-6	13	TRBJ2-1	CASSLGVQDEQLF
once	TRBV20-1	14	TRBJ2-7	CSARGGGSSWEQYF
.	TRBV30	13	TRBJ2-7	CAWSVGLPLEQYF
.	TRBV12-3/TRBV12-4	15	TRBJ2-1	CASSPQGAPYNEQFF
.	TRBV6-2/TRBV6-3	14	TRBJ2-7	CASMNRGLANEQHF
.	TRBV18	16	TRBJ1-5	CASSSGSRGDNQPQHF
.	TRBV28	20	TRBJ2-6	CASSSLDRQEFCSGANVLTF
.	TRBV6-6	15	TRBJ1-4	CASSSLPTGVVKLFF
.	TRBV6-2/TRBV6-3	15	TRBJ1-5	CASTLGQGARQPQHF
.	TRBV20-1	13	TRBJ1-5	CSAVRGPNQSPHF
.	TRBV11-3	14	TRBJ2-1	CASSRPCWDNEQFF
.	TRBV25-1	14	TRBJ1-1	CASSAAGARAEAFF
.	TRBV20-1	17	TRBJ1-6	CSASLQVTNSYSSPLHF
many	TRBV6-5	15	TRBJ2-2	CASSPYGGNTGELFF
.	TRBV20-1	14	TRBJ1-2	CSVSFRTDFYGYTF
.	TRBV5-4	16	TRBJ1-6	CASSLANMNPHSPLHF
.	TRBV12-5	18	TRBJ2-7	CASGLVTGTSGRVHEQYF
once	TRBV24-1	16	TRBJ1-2	CATSERSEPSNYGYTF
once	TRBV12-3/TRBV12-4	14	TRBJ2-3	CASSTTVRWGTQYF
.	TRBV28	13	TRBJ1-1	CASERAGVTEAFF
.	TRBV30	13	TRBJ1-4	CTWERGRREKLFF
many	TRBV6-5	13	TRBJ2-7	CASSPRVSYEQYF
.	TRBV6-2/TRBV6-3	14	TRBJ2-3	CASSSSDPTHTQYF
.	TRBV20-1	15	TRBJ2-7	CSGRSRTNPSYEQYF
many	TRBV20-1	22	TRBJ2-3	CSARDPRVGLAGGRVGTDTQYF
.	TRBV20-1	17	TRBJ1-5	CSAIPGDRLRSNQPQRF
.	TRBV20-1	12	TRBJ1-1	CSAWWGAREAFF
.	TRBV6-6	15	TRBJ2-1	CASSYSGRGVSEQFF
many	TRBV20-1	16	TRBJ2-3	CSALPDRVAYTDTQYF
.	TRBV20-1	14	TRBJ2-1	CSAPTIGRYNEQFF
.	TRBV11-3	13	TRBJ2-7	CASNLGMWSDQYF
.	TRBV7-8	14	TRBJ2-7	CVSSKTEIAYEQYF
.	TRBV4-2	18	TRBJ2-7	CASSRGPPPRHYSYEQYF